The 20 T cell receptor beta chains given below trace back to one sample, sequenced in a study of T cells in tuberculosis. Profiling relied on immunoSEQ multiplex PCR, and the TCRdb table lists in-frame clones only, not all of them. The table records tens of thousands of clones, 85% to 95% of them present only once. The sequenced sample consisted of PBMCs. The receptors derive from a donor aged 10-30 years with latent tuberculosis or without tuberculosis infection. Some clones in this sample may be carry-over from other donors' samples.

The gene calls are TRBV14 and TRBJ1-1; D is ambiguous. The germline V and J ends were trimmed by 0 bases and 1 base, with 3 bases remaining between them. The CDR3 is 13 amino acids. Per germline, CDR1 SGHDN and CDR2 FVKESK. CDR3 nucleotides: TGTGCCAGCAGCCAAGACAGGAACACTGAAGCTTTCTTT. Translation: CASSQDRNTEAFF.

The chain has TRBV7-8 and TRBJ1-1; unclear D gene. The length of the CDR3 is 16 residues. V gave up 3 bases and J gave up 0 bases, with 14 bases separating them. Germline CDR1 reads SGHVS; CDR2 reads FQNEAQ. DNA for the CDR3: TGTGCCAGCAGCTTCTTCCCGGCAGGCCTGAACACTGAAGCTTTCTTT. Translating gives CASSFFPAGLNTEAFF.

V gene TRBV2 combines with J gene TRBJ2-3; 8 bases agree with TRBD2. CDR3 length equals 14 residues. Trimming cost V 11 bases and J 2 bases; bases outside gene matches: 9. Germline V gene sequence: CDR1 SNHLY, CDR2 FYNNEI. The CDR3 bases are TGTGCCTCCGAGTTAGCGGGGTTCACAGATACGCAGTATTTT. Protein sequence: CASELAGFTDTQYF. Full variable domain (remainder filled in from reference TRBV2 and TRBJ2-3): EPEVTQTPSHQVTQMGQEVILRCVPISNHLYFYWYRQILGQKVEFLVSFYNNEISEKSEIFDDQFSVERPDGSNFTLKIRSTKLEDSAMYFCASELAGFTDTQYFGPGTRLTVL.

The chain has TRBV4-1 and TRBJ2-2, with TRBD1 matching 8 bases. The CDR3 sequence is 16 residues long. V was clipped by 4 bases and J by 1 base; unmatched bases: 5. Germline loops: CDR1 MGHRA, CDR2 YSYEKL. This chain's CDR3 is CASSPGTGGNTGELFF. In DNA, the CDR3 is TGCGCCAGCAGCCCCGGAACAGGGGGGAACACCGGGGAGCTGTTTTTT.

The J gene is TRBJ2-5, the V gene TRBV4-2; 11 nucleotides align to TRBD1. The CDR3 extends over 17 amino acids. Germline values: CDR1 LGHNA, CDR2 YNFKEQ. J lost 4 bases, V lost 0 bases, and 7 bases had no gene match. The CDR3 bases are TGTGCCAGCAGCCAAGAATCGGGACAGGGGGTAACAGAGACCCAGTACTTC. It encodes CASSQESGQGVTETQYF.

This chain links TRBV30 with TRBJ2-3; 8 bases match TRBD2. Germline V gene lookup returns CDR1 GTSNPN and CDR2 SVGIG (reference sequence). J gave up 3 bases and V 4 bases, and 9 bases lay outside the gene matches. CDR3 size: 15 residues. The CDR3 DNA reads TGTGCCTGGATGATTAGCGGGATGGGGACAGATACGCAGTATTTT. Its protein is CAWMISGMGTDTQYF.

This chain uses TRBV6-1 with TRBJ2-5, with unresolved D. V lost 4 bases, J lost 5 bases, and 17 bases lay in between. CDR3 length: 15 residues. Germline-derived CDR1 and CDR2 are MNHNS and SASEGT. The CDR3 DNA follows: TGTGCCAGCAGTGTAACTGGTCTCCATACGGAGACCCAGTACTTC. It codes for CASSVTGLHTETQYF.

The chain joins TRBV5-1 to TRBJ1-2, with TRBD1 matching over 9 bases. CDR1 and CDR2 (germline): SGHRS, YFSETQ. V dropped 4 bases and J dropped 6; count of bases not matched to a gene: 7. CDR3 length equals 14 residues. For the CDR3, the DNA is TGCGCCAGCAGCATCTACGGGACAGGGAATGGCTACACCTTC. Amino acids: CASSIYGTGNGYTF.

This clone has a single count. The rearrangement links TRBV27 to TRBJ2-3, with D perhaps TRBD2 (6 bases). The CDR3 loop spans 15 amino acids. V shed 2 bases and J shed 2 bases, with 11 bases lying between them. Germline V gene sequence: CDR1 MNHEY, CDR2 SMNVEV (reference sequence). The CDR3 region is CASSLAGFDTDTQYF. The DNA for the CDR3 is TGTGCCAGCAGTTTAGCGGGATTTGACACAGATACGCAGTATTTT.

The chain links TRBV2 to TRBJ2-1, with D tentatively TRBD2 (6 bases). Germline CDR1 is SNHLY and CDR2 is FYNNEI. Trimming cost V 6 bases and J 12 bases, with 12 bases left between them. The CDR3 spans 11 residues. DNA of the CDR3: TGTGCCAGCAGGGCGGGGCCCGGGCAGTTCTTC. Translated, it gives CASRAGPGQFF.

The CDR3 bases are TGTGCCAGCAGCTTGGCCGGGACAGCCAATGAGCAGTTCTTC. Amino acids: CASSLAGTANEQFF. V gene TRBV5-6 combines with J gene TRBJ2-1; 7 bases are a match to TRBD1. CDR1 is SGHDT and CDR2 is YYEEEE in the germline V gene. The CDR3 spans 14 residues. V shed 0 bases and J 6 bases; nucleotides not matched to a gene: 3.

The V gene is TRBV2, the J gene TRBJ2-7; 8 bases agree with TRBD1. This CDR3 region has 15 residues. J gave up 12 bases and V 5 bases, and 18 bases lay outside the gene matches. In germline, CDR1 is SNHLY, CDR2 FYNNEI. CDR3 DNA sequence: TGTGCCAGCAGTCCTCCGGGACAGGTAACCACCACCTCGTACTTC. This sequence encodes CASSPPGQVTTTSYF.

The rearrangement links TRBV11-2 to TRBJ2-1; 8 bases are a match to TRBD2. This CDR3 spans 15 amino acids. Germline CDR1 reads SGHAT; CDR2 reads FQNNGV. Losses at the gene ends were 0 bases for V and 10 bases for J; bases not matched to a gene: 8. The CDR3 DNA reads TGTGCCAGCAGCTTAGAGCCTAGCGGGTCAGGGGAGCAGTTCTTC. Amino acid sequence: CASSLEPSGSGEQFF.

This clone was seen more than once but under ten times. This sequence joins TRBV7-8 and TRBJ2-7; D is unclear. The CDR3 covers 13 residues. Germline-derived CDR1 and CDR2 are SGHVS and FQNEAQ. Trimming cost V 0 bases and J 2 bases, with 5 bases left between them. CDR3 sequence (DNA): TGTGCCAGCAGCTTAGCCCGGGCCTACGAGCAGTACTTC. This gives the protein CASSLARAYEQYF. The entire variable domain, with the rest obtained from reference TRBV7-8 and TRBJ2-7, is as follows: GAGVSQSPRYKVAKRGQDVALRCDPISGHVSLFWYQQALGQGPEFLTYFQNEAQLDKSGLPSDRFFAERPEGSVSTLKIQRTQQEDSAVYLCASSLARAYEQYFGPGTRLTVT.

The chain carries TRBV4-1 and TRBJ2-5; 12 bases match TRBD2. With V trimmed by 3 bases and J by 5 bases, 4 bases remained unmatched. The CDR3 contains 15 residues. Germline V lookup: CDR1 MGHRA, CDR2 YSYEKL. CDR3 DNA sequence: TGCGCCAGCAGCCAGCTAGCGGGGGGGCTTGAGACCCAGTACTTC. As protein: CASSQLAGGLETQYF.

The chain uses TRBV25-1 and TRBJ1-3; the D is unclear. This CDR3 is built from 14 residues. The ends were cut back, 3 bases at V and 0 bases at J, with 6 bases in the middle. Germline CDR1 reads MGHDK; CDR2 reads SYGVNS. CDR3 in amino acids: CASSDVGSGNTIYF. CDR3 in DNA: TGTGCCAGCAGTGATGTCGGCTCTGGAAACACCATATATTTT.

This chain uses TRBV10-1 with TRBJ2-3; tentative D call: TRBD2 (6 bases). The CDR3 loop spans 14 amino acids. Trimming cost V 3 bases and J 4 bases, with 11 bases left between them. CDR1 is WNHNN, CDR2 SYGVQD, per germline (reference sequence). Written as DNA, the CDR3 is TGCGCCAGCAGTGATACCGGGGGTCCAGATACGCAGTATTTT. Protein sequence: CASSDTGGPDTQYF.

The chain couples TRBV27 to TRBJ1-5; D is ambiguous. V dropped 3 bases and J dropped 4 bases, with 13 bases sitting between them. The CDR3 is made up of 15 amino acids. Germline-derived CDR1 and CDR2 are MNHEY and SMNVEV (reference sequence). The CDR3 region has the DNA TGTGCCAGCAGTTTTTCGCGAACAGCTAATCAGCCCCAGCATTTT. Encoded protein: CASSFSRTANQPQHF.

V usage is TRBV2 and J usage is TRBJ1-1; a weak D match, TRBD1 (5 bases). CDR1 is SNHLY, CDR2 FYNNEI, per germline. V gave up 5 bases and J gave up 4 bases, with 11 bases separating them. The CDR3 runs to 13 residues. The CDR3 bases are TGTGCCAGCAGTAACACGGGGGGCACTGAAGCTTTCTTT. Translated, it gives CASSNTGGTEAFF.

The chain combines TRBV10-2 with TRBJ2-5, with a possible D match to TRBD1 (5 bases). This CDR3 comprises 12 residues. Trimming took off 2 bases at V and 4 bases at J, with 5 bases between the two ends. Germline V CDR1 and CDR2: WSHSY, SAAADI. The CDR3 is CASSEQGETQYF. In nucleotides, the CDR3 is TGCGCCAGCAGTGAGCAGGGAGAGACCCAGTACTTC.